This record looks at one T cell receptor beta chain sequence and its context. Its target is not known. Profiling relied on immunoSEQ multiplex PCR, and the TCRdb table lists in-frame clones only, not all of them. In the table there are 65,000 to 80,000 clones, roughly nine tenths of which are singletons. The CDR3 contains 17 residues. Losses at the gene ends were 9 bases for V and 2 bases for J; bases not matched to a gene: 11. In germline, CDR1 is LGHNT, CDR2 FRNRAP. The sample belongs to a study of OX40 agonist ivuxolimab in advanced cancers. Across the whole study: Dose-escalation cases comprised hepatocellular carcinoma, melanoma, renal cell or head and neck cancer. Those enrolled were less than 85% male, with a mean age of around 57 years and ages from about 20 to 90.

General study points: At 0.1 to 3.0 mg/kg, clonal expansion of CD4+ and CD8+ blood T cells had occurred by week 6.

With autoimmune disease history or systemic immunosuppression, patients were excluded. The receptor comes from an adult with an advanced solid tumor such as melanoma, head and neck, liver or kidney cancer. The sequenced sample was CD4+ or CD8+ T cells sorted from blood, obtained in a trial of the OX40 agonist ivuxolimab. The chain has TRBV12-5 and TRBJ1-5; 12 bases align to TRBD1. The CDR3 DNA is TGTGCTAGGAGTTCCGGGACAGGGGGCAAGGGCAATCAGCCCCAGCATTTT. Residues: CARSSGTGGKGNQPQHF.